This entry lists 20 T cell receptor beta chains sequenced from one sample in a study of blood T cell repertoires in COVID-19. Profiling relied on immunoSEQ multiplex PCR, and the TCRdb table lists in-frame clones only, not all of them. The top ten hold 1% to 1.5% of the sample, which has tens of thousands of clones, about nine tenths seen once. What was sequenced was peripheral blood. The receptors stem from a woman over 75 with acute or convalescent COVID-19.

This rearrangement joins TRBV10-3 to TRBJ1-2; D not resolved. CDR3 size: 12 residues. Germline CDR1 and CDR2: ENHRY and SYGVKD. Trimming stripped 3 bases from V and 5 bases from J, with 7 bases between. The CDR3 sequence is CAISEEGYGYTF. CDR3 coding DNA: TGTGCCATCAGTGAAGAGGGTTATGGCTACACCTTC.

This clone was counted a single time. The gene calls are TRBV18 and TRBJ1-1; D is possibly TRBD1 (6 bases). The length of the CDR3 is 17 residues. Germline loops: CDR1 KGHSH, CDR2 LQKENI. V gave up 2 bases and J gave up 1 base, with 17 bases separating them. CDR3 in amino acids: CASSPYGAGAENTEAFF. The DNA for the CDR3 is TGTGCCAGCTCACCATACGGGGCGGGGGCGGAGAACACTGAAGCTTTCTTT. The full variable domain, rest sourced from reference TRBV18 and TRBJ1-1, is NAGVMQNPRHLVRRRGQEARLRCSPMKGHSHVYWYRQLPEEGLKFMVYLQKENIIDESGMPKERFSAEFPKEGPSILRIQQVVRGDSAAYFCASSPYGAGAENTEAFFGQGTRLTVV.

The V gene is TRBV15, the J gene TRBJ2-2, with 9 bases lining up with TRBD2. With 1 base clipped from V and 4 bases from J, the junction kept 10 bases outside the gene matches. CDR3 length: 18 amino acids. Germline values: CDR1 LNHNV, CDR2 YYDKDF (reference sequence). The CDR3 here is CATSRVGASGISTGELFF. The CDR3 DNA follows: TGTGCCACCAGCAGAGTTGGGGCTAGCGGGATTTCCACCGGGGAGCTGTTTTTT.

This chain links TRBV10-1 with TRBJ2-1, with D uncertain. This CDR3 is built from 14 residues. The germline V gene has CDR1 WNHNN and CDR2 SYGVQD (reference sequence). V gave up 2 bases and J gave up 5 bases, with 10 bases separating them. DNA for the CDR3: TGCGCCAGCAGTGAGAGTCTGGCGGACAATGAGCAGTTCTTC. This encodes CASSESLADNEQFF.

J is TRBJ2-6 and V is TRBV5-1, with 9 bases that match TRBD1. There are 17 residues in the CDR3. Germline loops: CDR1 SGHRS, CDR2 YFSETQ. The junction had 5 bases not matched to a gene; V was cut back by 3 bases and J by 1 base. Here the CDR3 reads CASSSLTGGSGANVLTF. CDR3 bases: TGCGCCAGCAGCTCTCTGACAGGGGGATCTGGGGCCAACGTCCTGACTTTC.

The chain has TRBV6-5 and TRBJ2-1; tentatively, D is TRBD1 (7 bases). Germline loops: CDR1 MNHEY, CDR2 SVGAGI. The CDR3 runs 15 residues. V lost 6 bases, J lost 8 bases, and 20 bases lay in between. The DNA of the CDR3 is TGTGCCAGCAGACCGACAGGGAGGAGACGGGATGAGCAGTTCTTC. Amino acid sequence: CASRPTGRRRDEQFF.

The rearrangement links TRBV9 to TRBJ1-1; 9 bases are shared with TRBD1. Germline CDR1 SGDLS, CDR2 YYNGEE. The CDR3 is 15 amino acids. The ends lost 7 bases at V and 4 bases at J; junction bases unmatched: 11. The CDR3 protein is CASSATGGASTEAFF. In DNA, the CDR3 is TGTGCCAGCTCCGCTACAGGGGGCGCGAGCACTGAAGCTTTCTTT.

V and J are TRBV5-1 and TRBJ1-1; TRBD1 might be the D (6 bases). Trimming shortened V by 7 bases and J by 1 base, and 14 bases separated the two germline ends. CDR1 is SGHRS and CDR2 is YFSETQ in the germline V gene. This CDR3 is 14 amino acids long. CDR3 sequence (DNA): TGCGCCAGCGGAGAACAGGGCGGGAACACTGAAGCTTTCTTT. This encodes CASGEQGGNTEAFF.

This chain joins TRBV28 and TRBJ1-1, with D perhaps matching TRBD1 (5 bases). The CDR3 length is 12 residues. V gave up 8 bases and J gave up 7 bases, with 14 bases separating them. The germline V gene has CDR1 MDHEN and CDR2 SYDVKM. The CDR3: CASGGVGVEAFF. CDR3 coding DNA: TGTGCCAGCGGTGGGGTAGGGGTTGAAGCTTTCTTT.

J is TRBJ1-2 and V is TRBV18; no clear D gene. Trimming left V 2 bases short and J 6 bases short, with 16 bases between. Germline CDR1 and CDR2: KGHSH and LQKENI. The CDR3 runs to 15 residues. The DNA of the CDR3 is TGTGCCAGCTCACCATATGAGGGAGTCAAGGATGGCTACACCTTC. Protein: CASSPYEGVKDGYTF.

This sequence joins TRBV7-9 and TRBJ1-1, with 7 bases identical to TRBD1. This CDR3 contains 13 residues. J was trimmed by 9 bases and V by 2 bases; bases with no gene match: 6. Germline CDR1 and CDR2: SEHNR and FQNEAQ (reference sequence). CDR3 nucleotide sequence: TGTGCCAGCAGCTTATTGGGGGACAGCCAAGCTTTCTTT. Encoded protein: CASSLLGDSQAFF.

The V call is TRBV18, the J call TRBJ2-1, with a possible D match to TRBD2 (6 bases). Per germline, CDR1 KGHSH and CDR2 LQKENI. The CDR3 sequence is 13 residues long. The V gene lost 3 bases and the J gene lost 4 bases, with 7 bases spanning the gap. The CDR3 DNA reads as TGTGCCAGCTCACCGGGGAGGTACAATGAGCAGTTCTTC. This translates into CASSPGRYNEQFF.

The chain uses TRBV30 and TRBJ1-3; no clear D. This CDR3 has 13 amino acids. The germline gives CDR1 GTSNPN, CDR2 SVGIG (reference sequence). V was pared by 4 bases and J by 0 bases, with 7 bases between. This chain's CDR3 is CAWTRISGNTIYF. In nucleotides, the CDR3 is TGTGCCTGGACCAGAATCTCTGGAAACACCATATATTTT.

CDR3 DNA: TGCAGCGTTGTTTCCCAGAACACTGAAGCTTTCTTT. Its translation is CSVVSQNTEAFF. The V gene is TRBV29-1, the J gene TRBJ1-1; D gene ambiguous. The ends were cut back, 4 bases at V and 1 base at J, with 7 bases in the middle. Germline V gene sequence: CDR1 SQVTM, CDR2 ANQGSEA. This CDR3 contains 12 residues.

V usage is TRBV30 and J usage is TRBJ2-2, with D hard to call. V dropped 0 bases and J dropped 2 bases, with 7 bases sitting between them. This CDR3 is built from 14 residues. The germline V gene has CDR1 GTSNPN and CDR2 SVGIG (reference sequence). The CDR3 protein is CAWSVDINTGELFF. In nucleotides, the CDR3 is TGTGCCTGGAGTGTAGACATAAACACCGGGGAGCTGTTTTTT. Full variable domain (rest looked up from reference TRBV30 and TRBJ2-2): SQTIHQWPATLVQPVGSPLSLECTVEGTSNPNLYWYRQAAGRGLQLLFYSVGIGQISSEVPQNLSASRPQDRQFILSSKKLLLSDSGFYLCAWSVDINTGELFFGEGSRLTVL.

The chain joins TRBV2 to TRBJ1-2, with 9 bases matching TRBD1. Per germline, CDR1 SNHLY and CDR2 FYNNEI. The CDR3 is 15 residues long. V lost 8 bases, J lost 3 bases, and 10 bases stayed unmatched. The CDR3 region is CASPGPGQGYYGYTF. CDR3 in DNA: TGTGCCAGCCCTGGCCCGGGACAGGGATACTATGGCTACACCTTC.

CDR3 sequence reads: CAWSGPIMNTQYF. The DNA for the CDR3 is TGTGCCTGGAGTGGGCCCATAATGAATACGCAGTATTTT. The chain joins TRBV30 to TRBJ2-3; unclear D gene. Looked up from germline, CDR1 is GTSNPN and CDR2 is SVGIG (reference sequence). The CDR3 length is 13 residues. V lost 1 base and J lost 7, with 12 bases in between.

V gene TRBV18 combines with J gene TRBJ1-5; 8 bases align to TRBD1. Germline CDR1 is KGHSH and CDR2 is LQKENI. Unmatched junction bases numbered 18, after V lost 6 bases and J lost 5 bases. This CDR3 is built from 18 residues. CDR3 sequence: CASSTQTQRTGSHQPQHF. CDR3 sequence (DNA): TGTGCCAGCTCTACCCAGACTCAGCGGACAGGGAGCCATCAGCCCCAGCATTTT. The entire variable domain, with the rest obtained from reference TRBV18 and TRBJ1-5, is as follows: NAGVMQNPRHLVRRRGQEARLRCSPMKGHSHVYWYRQLPEEGLKFMVYLQKENIIDESGMPKERFSAEFPKEGPSILRIQQVVRGDSAAYFCASSTQTQRTGSHQPQHFGDGTRLSIL.

This clone was detected a few times. The V gene is TRBV5-1, the J gene TRBJ1-2, with 8 positions matching TRBD1. The junction had 4 bases not matched to a gene; V was cut back by 0 bases and J by 3 bases. The CDR3 is 15 residues long. The germline V gene has CDR1 SGHRS and CDR2 YFSETQ. The CDR3 DNA is TGCGCCAGCAGCTTGGGGACAGGGACGGACTATGGCTACACCTTC. This codes for CASSLGTGTDYGYTF.

The J gene is TRBJ1-2, the V gene TRBV7-9, with D unresolved. Trimming removed 3 bases at V and 6 bases at J, with 14 bases between. There are 14 residues in the CDR3. Looked up from germline, CDR1 is SEHNR and CDR2 is FQNEAQ (reference sequence). The CDR3 DNA reads TGTGCCAGCAGCTTGTACAGAGATACAGATGGCTACACCTTC. It specifies CASSLYRDTDGYTF.